This T cell receptor beta chain was identified during a study of blood T cells in healthy people across ages. Study outcomes and limitations: With naive T cell percentage, TCR beta diversity showed a strong correlation. Per million T cells, TCR beta diversity dropped roughly linearly as age increased.

This CDR3 region has 13 residues. The V and J ends lost 6 bases and 4 bases, in that order; junction bases with no gene match: 9. Germline-derived CDR1 and CDR2 are SQVTM and ANQGSEA. A sample-barcoded 5' primer and a J-beta primer mix were used in a second PCR of roughly 7 to 12 cycles. TCRdb reprocessed the 5' RACE reads via MiXCR and lists one record per CDR3 protein. The table has about 730,000 distinct CDR3 sequences, more than 40% seen once. Researchers collected 9 to 10 milliliters of peripheral blood from every single donor. Researchers isolated at least 7 million PBMCs per sample. Concerning this clonotype itself: Its antigen is not known.

The genes are TRBV29-1 and TRBJ2-7, with 7 positions matching TRBD2. The origin of this receptor is a woman aged 60-75 years in good health. The sample consisted of blood. This CDR3 reads CSVEQSGVYEQYF. Here the CDR3 DNA reads TGCAGCGTGGAACAAAGCGGGGTATACGAGCAGTACTTC.